This T cell receptor beta chain was recorded in a study of T cells in Graves' hyperthyroidism and ophthalmopathy. The CDR3 runs 15 residues. J lost 5 bases, V lost 6 bases, and 9 bases had no gene match. Germline V gene sequence: CDR1 ENHRY, CDR2 SYGVKD. Amplification yielded TCR beta CDR3 regions, with RNA transcripts as the source. The primer set for the first-round RT-PCR of the TCR CDR3 was HTBI. TCRdb re-called the multiplex PCR reads with MiXCR, one entry per CDR3 protein. Seen here are 340,000 or so distinct CDR3 sequences, about 18% observed once, and the top ten hold approximately 49%. This clonotype was observed a handful of times. Hyperthyroidism in the patients, aged 18 to 65, was newly diagnosed and under 2 months in duration.

The source material was blood. This chain joins TRBV10-3 and TRBJ2-3, with 9 bases fitting TRBD2. The clonotype originates from a woman aged 45 to 65 with Graves' hyperthyroidism. CDR3 amino acids: CAIRPAGGSLDTQYF. The CDR3 DNA is TGTGCCATCAGGCCCGCGGGAGGGTCATTAGATACGCAGTATTTT.